The clone carrying this TCR beta chain was counted many times. The antigen is not known. For the second PCR, which ran for about 6 to 11 cycles, a sample-barcoded 5' primer and a J-beta primer mix were used. From the 5' RACE reads, TCRdb called clonotypes with MiXCR, one entry per CDR3 protein. The data show about 720,000 distinct CDR3 sequences, 20% to 25% seen once. The sample is drawn from a study of blood T cells in healthy people across ages. Study outcomes and limitations: Researchers judged that diversity estimates from one million T cells fell short of true values.

The V end was cut by 4 bases, the J end by 6 bases, with 15 bases between. The CDR3 loop spans 14 amino acids. Germline CDR1 SGHRS, CDR2 YFSETQ. The chain has TRBV5-1 and TRBJ2-3; D is possibly TRBD2 (6 bases). Material: blood. The receptor was derived from an older man in good health. The DNA of the CDR3 is TGCGCCAGCAGCATCGGAGGGCAGAGGGATACGCAGTATTTT. This codes for CASSIGGQRDTQYF.